A selection of T cell receptor beta chains follows, all from one sample in a study of PD-L1 blockade in urothelial cancer. Assay: immunoSEQ multiplex PCR; the TCRdb copy retains only in-frame clones and omits some. The data contain some 48,000 clones, approximately 80% of them singletons. Material: PBMCs, obtained around atezolizumab (anti-PD-L1) treatment. The receptors here all came from a man in his 70s with urothelial cancer. The CDR3 runs from the conserved cysteine through the conserved F or W. D genes are given only for firm matches. Expanded clones are given a class, and other clones once, few, many or no size at all.

abundance: NA; j_gene: TRBJ2-2; v_gene: TRBV2; d_gene: TRBD2; CDR3aa: CASSSSSGRNTGELFF; CDR3nt: TGTGCCAGCAGTTCCTCTAGCGGGCGGAACACCGGGGAGCTGTTTTTT
abundance: once; j_gene: TRBJ2-2; v_gene: TRBV11-2; d_gene: NA; CDR3aa: CASSSLRRPGELFF; CDR3nt: TGTGCCAGCAGCTCCCTTCGGAGGCCCGGGGAGCTGTTTTTT
abundance: NA; j_gene: TRBJ1-5; v_gene: TRBV7-6; d_gene: TRBD1; CDR3aa: CASSFGTGGPNSNQPQHF; CDR3nt: TGTGCCAGCAGCTTCGGGACAGGGGGCCCGAATAGCAATCAGCCCCAGCATTTT
abundance: once; j_gene: TRBJ2-2; v_gene: TRBV30; d_gene: TRBD1; CDR3aa: CAWLGQVLTGELFF; CDR3nt: TGTGCCTGGCTGGGACAGGTCCTCACCGGGGAGCTGTTTTTT
abundance: NA; j_gene: TRBJ1-5; v_gene: TRBV21-1; d_gene: NA; CDR3aa: CASSLPTGGDQPQHF; CDR3nt: TGTGCCAGCAGCCTGCCTACAGGGGGTGATCAGCCCCAGCATTTT
abundance: NA; j_gene: TRBJ1-5; v_gene: TRBV28; d_gene: NA; CDR3aa: CASRTGNQPQHF; CDR3nt: TGTGCCAGCAGGACAGGCAATCAGCCCCAGCATTTT
abundance: NA; j_gene: TRBJ2-1; v_gene: TRBV7-3; d_gene: NA; CDR3aa: CASSLGAGTYNEQFF; CDR3nt: TGTGCCAGCAGCTTAGGGGCGGGAACCTACAATGAGCAGTTCTTC
abundance: NA; j_gene: TRBJ2-7; v_gene: TRBV30; d_gene: TRBD1; CDR3aa: CAWRWDRGYEQYF; CDR3nt: TGTGCCTGGAGATGGGACAGAGGATACGAGCAGTACTTC
abundance: NA; j_gene: TRBJ2-1; v_gene: TRBV11-2; d_gene: TRBD2; CDR3aa: CASSLTSGRHNEQFF; CDR3nt: TGTGCCAGCAGCTTAACTAGCGGGAGGCACAATGAGCAGTTCTTC
abundance: NA; j_gene: TRBJ2-7; v_gene: TRBV10-3; d_gene: TRBD1; CDR3aa: CATRQRQGNEQYF; CDR3nt: TGTGCCACCAGGCAGAGACAGGGCAACGAGCAGTACTTC
abundance: few; j_gene: TRBJ1-2; v_gene: TRBV6-5; d_gene: NA; CDR3aa: CASSHLDSRYGYTF; CDR3nt: TGTGCCAGCAGTCACCTCGACAGCCGCTATGGCTACACCTTC
abundance: NA; j_gene: TRBJ2-7; v_gene: TRBV2; d_gene: NA; CDR3aa: CASTPTTYEQYF; CDR3nt: TGTGCCAGCACCCCTACTACCTACGAGCAGTACTTC
abundance: NA; j_gene: TRBJ1-1; v_gene: TRBV2; d_gene: NA; CDR3aa: CASSVGAGMNTEAFF; CDR3nt: TGTGCCAGCAGTGTGGGTGCCGGGATGAACACTGAAGCTTTCTTT
abundance: NA; j_gene: TRBJ2-1; v_gene: TRBV9; d_gene: NA; CDR3aa: CASSVVGTGLGEQFF; CDR3nt: TGTGCCAGCAGCGTAGTAGGAACAGGCCTAGGTGAGCAGTTCTTC
abundance: NA; j_gene: TRBJ1-2; v_gene: TRBV5-1; d_gene: TRBD1; CDR3aa: CASSARQGAHYGYTF; CDR3nt: TGCGCCAGCAGCGCCCGACAGGGCGCTCACTATGGCTACACCTTC
abundance: NA; j_gene: TRBJ2-3; v_gene: TRBV5-6; d_gene: TRBD2; CDR3aa: CASSFTLAGGADTQYF; CDR3nt: TGTGCCAGCAGCTTCACACTAGCGGGGGGGGCAGATACGCAGTATTTT
abundance: NA; j_gene: TRBJ2-1; v_gene: TRBV30; d_gene: NA; CDR3aa: CAWSVADEQFF; CDR3nt: TGTGCCTGGAGTGTAGCCGATGAGCAGTTCTTC
abundance: NA; j_gene: TRBJ2-1; v_gene: TRBV28; d_gene: TRBD1; CDR3aa: CASSSTGGSYNEQFF; CDR3nt: TGTGCCAGCAGTTCAACAGGGGGCTCCTACAATGAGCAGTTCTTC
abundance: NA; j_gene: TRBJ1-1; v_gene: TRBV5-4; d_gene: NA; CDR3aa: CASSLGGGDTEAFF; CDR3nt: TGTGCCAGCAGCTTGGGAGGGGGGGACACTGAAGCTTTCTTT
abundance: NA; j_gene: TRBJ1-2; v_gene: TRBV5-4; d_gene: NA; CDR3aa: CASSLARQGGRGSYTF; CDR3nt: TGTGCCAGCAGCTTGGCGAGGCAGGGCGGGAGGGGAAGCTACACCTTC
abundance: NA; j_gene: TRBJ1-5; v_gene: TRBV6-1; d_gene: NA; CDR3aa: CASSQGARNQPQHF; CDR3nt: TGTGCCAGCAGCCAAGGGGCCAGGAATCAGCCCCAGCATTTT
abundance: few; j_gene: TRBJ2-7; v_gene: TRBV2; d_gene: TRBD2; CDR3aa: CASGELAGAYEQYF; CDR3nt: TGTGCCAGCGGAGAGCTAGCGGGGGCCTACGAGCAGTACTTC
abundance: once; j_gene: TRBJ2-1; v_gene: TRBV7-3; d_gene: NA; CDR3aa: CASSPPGGVQFF; CDR3nt: TGTGCCAGCAGCCCCCCGGGCGGGGTTCAGTTCTTC
abundance: NA; j_gene: TRBJ2-1; v_gene: TRBV10-2; d_gene: TRBD2; CDR3aa: CASSGGGGSYNEQFF; CDR3nt: TGCGCCAGCAGTGGGGGCGGGGGGTCCTACAATGAGCAGTTCTTC
abundance: NA; j_gene: TRBJ1-3; v_gene: TRBV19; d_gene: NA; CDR3aa: CATLATGGNTIYF; CDR3nt: TGTGCCACCCTAGCAACGGGTGGAAACACCATATATTTT
abundance: NA; j_gene: TRBJ2-5; v_gene: TRBV5-1; d_gene: TRBD1; CDR3aa: CASSIGQGTPQETQYF; CDR3nt: TGCGCCAGCAGCATTGGACAGGGTACCCCCCAAGAGACCCAGTACTTC
abundance: few; j_gene: TRBJ1-2; v_gene: TRBV4-2; d_gene: TRBD1; CDR3aa: CASSQDSATGFFGYTF; CDR3nt: TGTGCCAGCAGCCAAGATTCAGCGACAGGGTTTTTCGGCTACACCTTC
abundance: NA; j_gene: TRBJ2-1; v_gene: TRBV4-1; d_gene: NA; CDR3aa: CASSQGSGNYNEQFF; CDR3nt: TGCGCCAGCAGCCAAGGATCAGGGAACTACAATGAGCAGTTCTTC
abundance: NA; j_gene: TRBJ1-4; v_gene: TRBV28; d_gene: NA; CDR3aa: CASSRLGGRGEKLFF; CDR3nt: TGTGCCAGCAGCCGCCTCGGGGGGCGCGGTGAAAAACTGTTTTTT
abundance: NA; j_gene: TRBJ2-2; v_gene: TRBV7-6; d_gene: TRBD2; CDR3aa: CASSLVGGLATGELFF; CDR3nt: TGTGCCAGCAGCTTAGTAGGAGGACTAGCGACCGGGGAGCTGTTTTTT
abundance: NA; j_gene: TRBJ1-3; v_gene: TRBV5-1; d_gene: NA; CDR3aa: CASSLDGVSGNTIYF; CDR3nt: TGCGCCAGCAGCTTGGACGGGGTCTCTGGAAACACCATATATTTT
abundance: NA; j_gene: TRBJ2-5; v_gene: TRBV25-1; d_gene: TRBD1; CDR3aa: CASSEFGQGGRGTQYF; CDR3nt: TGTGCCAGCAGTGAATTCGGACAGGGCGGGCGAGGGACCCAGTACTTC
abundance: NA; j_gene: TRBJ2-5; v_gene: TRBV19; d_gene: TRBD1; CDR3aa: CASSGTGGRETQYF; CDR3nt: TGTGCCAGTAGCGGGACAGGGGGCCGAGAGACCCAGTACTTC
abundance: NA; j_gene: TRBJ2-5; v_gene: TRBV5-5; d_gene: NA; CDR3aa: CASSLPSQETQYF; CDR3nt: TGTGCCAGCAGCTTGCCCAGCCAAGAGACCCAGTACTTC
abundance: few; j_gene: TRBJ1-2; v_gene: TRBV2; d_gene: NA; CDR3aa: CASSGTSQGYGYTF; CDR3nt: TGTGCCAGCAGTGGGACGTCGCAGGGCTATGGCTACACCTTC
abundance: NA; j_gene: TRBJ2-1; v_gene: TRBV29-1; d_gene: NA; CDR3aa: CSVVLYNEQFF; CDR3nt: TGCAGCGTTGTACTCTACAATGAGCAGTTCTTC
abundance: few; j_gene: TRBJ1-5; v_gene: TRBV18; d_gene: NA; CDR3aa: CASSPRRDMDQPQHF; CDR3nt: TGTGCCAGCTCACCAAGGAGGGATATGGATCAGCCCCAGCATTTT
abundance: NA; j_gene: TRBJ1-2; v_gene: TRBV28; d_gene: TRBD1; CDR3aa: CASSFSDRGLLNYGYTF; CDR3nt: TGTGCCAGCAGTTTTTCGGACAGGGGGCTCCTTAACTATGGCTACACCTTC
abundance: NA; j_gene: TRBJ1-2; v_gene: TRBV7-8; d_gene: NA; CDR3aa: CASSLFVSQGRNYGYTF; CDR3nt: TGTGCCAGCAGCTTATTCGTGTCGCAGGGTAGAAATTATGGCTACACCTTC
abundance: NA; j_gene: TRBJ2-2; v_gene: TRBV5-1; d_gene: TRBD1; CDR3aa: CASSLSGQEGRELFF; CDR3nt: TGCGCCAGCAGCTTGTCGGGACAGGAGGGGAGGGAGCTGTTTTTT